The 29 T cell receptor beta chains reported below all come from one sample, sequenced in a study of blood T cell repertoires in COVID-19. Libraries were prepared by immunoSEQ multiplex PCR; TCRdb keeps only in-frame clonotypes and omits some of them. The sample has hundreds of thousands of clones, 86% seen once. Sequencing input: peripheral blood. These receptors came from an older woman with COVID-19, enrolled during active disease.

On this clone: Other nucleotide sequences from this sample produce the same CDR3. This chain uses TRBV30 with TRBJ1-2, with TRBD1 as a possible D gene (5 bases). Trimming cost V 0 bases and J 4 bases, with 6 bases left between them. The germline V gene encodes CDR1 GTSNPN and CDR2 SVGIG (reference sequence). This CDR3 comprises 12 residues. DNA of the CDR3: TGTGCCTGGAGTGTCGGGGGCTATGGCTACACCTTC. It translates to CAWSVGGYGYTF.

The genes are TRBV6-6 and TRBJ1-2; 12 bases match TRBD1. Trimming at V came to 4 bases and at J to 8 bases, leaving 5 bases not matched to a gene. Germline V lookup: CDR1 MNHNY, CDR2 SVGAGI (reference sequence). The length of the CDR3 is 14 residues. This CDR3 is CASSSGTGGRGYTF. The CDR3 DNA sequence: TGTGCCAGCAGTTCCGGGACAGGGGGCCGCGGCTACACCTTC.

This clone showed up just a few times. The chain uses TRBV7-8 and TRBJ1-4; TRBD1 agrees at 7 bases. CDR1 is SGHVS, CDR2 FQNEAQ, per germline. This CDR3 is 21 amino acids long. Germline trimming cut 4 bases from V and 5 bases from J; bases unmatched to any gene: 25. Written as DNA, the CDR3 is TGTGCCAGCAGCTCAACTCCTGCCTTTGGAAGGGGGCGTTCCGGAAATGAAAAACTGTTTTTT. Its protein product is CASSSTPAFGRGRSGNEKLFF. The variable domain in full, with the rest retrieved from reference TRBV7-8 and TRBJ1-4, is GAGVSQSPRYKVAKRGQDVALRCDPISGHVSLFWYQQALGQGPEFLTYFQNEAQLDKSGLPSDRFFAERPEGSVSTLKIQRTQQEDSAVYLCASSSTPAFGRGRSGNEKLFFGSGTQLSVL.

The rearrangement links TRBV10-1 to TRBJ2-2; 8 bases fit TRBD1. Germline V gives CDR1 WNHNN, CDR2 SYGVQD (reference sequence). The CDR3 has 15 amino acids. The J segment lost 6 bases and the V segment lost 0 bases, leaving 3 bases of the junction unmatched. CDR3: CASSESTGDAGELFF. CDR3 nucleotides: TGCGCCAGCAGTGAGTCGACAGGGGATGCCGGGGAGCTGTTTTTT.

The chain carries TRBV11-3 and TRBJ2-5, with 10 nucleotides matching TRBD1. In germline, CDR1 is SGHNT, CDR2 YENEEA. V shed 7 bases, J shed 1 base, and the junction held 6 bases outside the gene matches. The CDR3 consists of 15 residues. As DNA, the CDR3 is TGTGCCAGCATGGGGACAGGGGAATTCCAAGAGACCCAGTACTTC. This gives the protein CASMGTGEFQETQYF.

This chain uses TRBV27 with TRBJ2-7, with a weak D call TRBD2 (6 bases). The ends were cut back, 10 bases at V and 2 bases at J, with 21 bases in the middle. The CDR3 runs to 15 residues. CDR1 is MNHEY, CDR2 SMNVEV, per germline (reference sequence). CDR3 residues: CAKTPNPGAAYEQYF. Written as DNA, the CDR3 is TGTGCCAAGACTCCGAACCCGGGAGCCGCCTACGAGCAGTACTTC.

This chain links TRBV2 with TRBJ1-1, with 9 positions matching TRBD1. The V gene end was trimmed by 6 bases and the J gene end by 0 bases; junction bases not matched to a gene: 8. The germline V gene encodes CDR1 SNHLY and CDR2 FYNNEI. This CDR3 region has 16 residues. The CDR3 nucleotides are TGTGCCAGCAGCGTCCCGGGACAGGGACTGAACACTGAAGCTTTCTTT. Translated, it gives CASSVPGQGLNTEAFF.

V and J are TRBV7-3 and TRBJ1-2, with D hard to call. Deletions cut 2 bases from V and 7 bases from J, with 11 bases between. CDR1 is SGHTA, CDR2 FQGTGA, per germline. The length of the CDR3 is 13 residues. Written as DNA, the CDR3 is TGTGCCAGCAGCTTAGCTCGGGGTGGTGGCTACACCTTC. Its protein is CASSLARGGGYTF.

The V gene is TRBV9, the J gene TRBJ2-7, with TRBD2 matching over 8 bases. V trimming: 4 bases; J trimming: 4 bases; junction bases outside the gene matches: 7. The CDR3 consists of 14 residues. Germline V gives CDR1 SGDLS, CDR2 YYNGEE. DNA of the CDR3: TGTGCCAGCAGCCCTCCGGCGGGGGGTTACGAGCAGTACTTC. It codes for CASSPPAGGYEQYF.

The chain is built from TRBV7-2 and TRBJ2-5; D possibly corresponds to TRBD2 (7 bases). Between the trimmed V and J ends, which lost 0 bases and 5 bases, there was a span of 10 bases. CDR1 SGHTA and CDR2 FQGNSA come from the germline V gene. This CDR3 comprises 14 residues. As DNA, the CDR3 is TGTGCCAGCAGCTTAGCGCGGGGGCGGGAGACCCAGTACTTC. This translates into CASSLARGRETQYF. The whole variable domain, filled in from reference TRBV7-2 and TRBJ2-5, reads GAGVSQSPSNKVTEKGKDVELRCDPISGHTALYWYRQSLGQGLEFLIYFQGNSAPDKSGLPSDRFSAERTGGSVSTLTIQRTQQEDSAVYLCASSLARGRETQYFGPGTRLLVL.

This sequence joins TRBV7-6 and TRBJ1-4, with TRBD1 matching over 7 bases. This CDR3 region has 15 residues. Looked up from germline, CDR1 is SGHVS and CDR2 is FNYEAQ. V shed 5 bases and J 8 bases; nucleotides not matched to a gene: 11. CDR3 residues: CASSTRTGLGEKLFF. The CDR3 DNA is TGTGCCAGCAGCACCCGGACAGGATTGGGAGAAAAACTGTTTTTT.

The genes are TRBV9 and TRBJ1-1; 7 nucleotides match TRBD1. V was clipped by 0 bases and J by 8 bases; unmatched bases: 13. The V gene's germline CDR1 is SGDLS and CDR2 YYNGEE. There are 16 residues in the CDR3. CDR3: CASSVAIGQDENEAFF. The CDR3 coding sequence is TGTGCCAGCAGCGTAGCTATAGGACAGGATGAAAACGAAGCTTTCTTT.

The rearrangement links TRBV4-2 to TRBJ2-5; a possible D gene is TRBD2 (6 bases). Germline V CDR1 and CDR2: LGHNA, YNFKEQ. The CDR3 is 15 amino acids. The V end lost 4 bases, the J end lost 2 bases, and 14 bases lay between the germline ends. The CDR3 region has the DNA TGTGCCAGCAGCCCGGGACTCTTAGGGCAAGAGACCCAGTACTTC. This encodes CASSPGLLGQETQYF.

The chain joins TRBV27 to TRBJ1-1, with a tentative D call TRBD1 (6 bases). This CDR3 is 14 amino acids long. Germline assignment: CDR1 MNHEY and CDR2 SMNVEV (reference sequence). Trimming removed 7 bases at V and 0 bases at J, with 12 bases between. CDR3 sequence reads: CASTRGGMNTEAFF. As DNA, the CDR3 is TGTGCCAGCACCCGGGGGGGCATGAACACTGAAGCTTTCTTT.

The chain combines TRBV19 with TRBJ1-5; D ambiguous. The CDR3 covers 14 residues. The germline V gene has CDR1 LNHDA and CDR2 SQIVND (reference sequence). Between the trimmed V and J ends, which lost 5 bases and 3 bases, there was a span of 11 bases. DNA of the CDR3: TGTGCCAGTAGTGATGTGTTAGACAATCAGCCCCAGCATTTT. Its translation is CASSDVLDNQPQHF.

DNA of the CDR3: TGTGCCAGCTCACCGACTATCTCCGAGCAGTACTTC. This codes for CASSPTISEQYF. The chain combines TRBV18 with TRBJ2-7, with D possibly being TRBD2 (5 bases). The V end lost 3 bases, the J end lost 6 bases, and 9 bases lay between the germline ends. CDR3 length: 12 amino acids. Germline V gives CDR1 KGHSH, CDR2 LQKENI.

This clone showed up just once. This sequence joins TRBV5-1 and TRBJ1-1; D gene unclear. The CDR3 runs to 13 residues. Germline V CDR1 and CDR2: SGHRS, YFSETQ. V gave up 3 bases and J gave up 3 bases, with 9 bases separating them. The CDR3 reads CASSSSAYTEAFF. Here the CDR3 DNA reads TGCGCCAGCAGCTCCTCAGCGTACACTGAAGCTTTCTTT. The whole variable domain, remainder taken from reference TRBV5-1 and TRBJ1-1, is KAGVTQTPRYLIKTRGQQVTLSCSPISGHRSVSWYQQTPGQGLQFLFEYFSETQRNKGNFPGRFSGRQFSNSRSEMNVSTLELGDSALYLCASSSSAYTEAFFGQGTRLTVV.

The chain has TRBV2 and TRBJ1-1; D unclear. Germline CDR1 reads SNHLY; CDR2 reads FYNNEI. V was pared by 8 bases and J by 1 base, with 14 bases between. The CDR3 runs 14 residues. The CDR3 here is CASQRERGNTEAFF. DNA of the CDR3: TGTGCCAGCCAGAGGGAACGGGGGAACACTGAAGCTTTCTTT.

The chain employs TRBV2 and TRBJ2-6; TRBD1 matches at 7 bases. V shed 5 bases and J 4 bases; nucleotides not matched to a gene: 11. CDR3 length: 17 amino acids. CDR1 is SNHLY, CDR2 FYNNEI, per germline. Here the CDR3 reads CASSQRDRFSGANVLTF. CDR3 sequence (DNA): TGTGCCAGCAGTCAAAGGGACAGATTCTCGGGGGCCAACGTCCTGACTTTC.

This sequence joins TRBV5-1 and TRBJ2-7, with TRBD1 identical over 10 bases. The CDR3 has 14 amino acids. V lost 4 bases, J lost 2 bases, and 3 bases stayed unmatched. Germline V gives CDR1 SGHRS, CDR2 YFSETQ. CDR3 region: CASSMGQGPYEQYF. In DNA form, the CDR3 reads TGCGCCAGCAGCATGGGACAGGGGCCCTACGAGCAGTACTTC.

The CDR3 is CASSLPSDRAQDTQYF. Here the CDR3 DNA reads TGTGCCAGCAGCCTCCCTTCCGACAGGGCACAAGATACGCAGTATTTT. The V gene is TRBV7-9, the J gene TRBJ2-3, with 7 positions matching TRBD1. CDR1 is SEHNR and CDR2 is FQNEAQ in the germline V gene (reference sequence). The CDR3 covers 16 residues. Trimming cost V 5 bases and J 5 bases; bases outside gene matches: 13.

A few counts support this clone. The rearrangement uses TRBV6-2 or TRBV6-3 and TRBJ2-7; TRBD1 might be the D (5 bases). From germline, CDR1 is MNHEY and CDR2 SVGEGT. With 0 bases removed from V and 6 bases from J, the gap between germline ends came to 15 bases. The CDR3 has 15 amino acids. This chain's CDR3 is CASSYSSQGKGEQYF. The DNA for the CDR3 is TGTGCCAGCAGTTACTCGAGCCAGGGAAAGGGCGAGCAGTACTTC.

This chain uses TRBV9 with TRBJ2-5; no firm D call. V lost 5 bases, J lost 4 bases, and 6 bases lay in between. The germline V gene encodes CDR1 SGDLS and CDR2 YYNGEE. The CDR3 covers 11 residues. The CDR3 coding sequence is TGTGCCAGCAGAACCGGAGAGACCCAGTACTTC. As protein: CASRTGETQYF.

This clone was picked up one time. The CDR3 protein is CASSRPGQGYGYTF. The CDR3 DNA is TGTGCCAGCAGCCGCCCGGGACAGGGGTATGGCTACACCTTC. The chain has TRBV5-4 and TRBJ1-2; the match to TRBD1 covers 10 bases. The V and J ends lost 4 bases and 5 bases, in that order; junction bases with no gene match: 5. The germline gives CDR1 SGHNT, CDR2 YYREEE (reference sequence). CDR3 size: 14 residues.

The V call is TRBV6-5, the J call TRBJ2-7; possibly TRBD2 for D (6 bases). The CDR3 is made up of 14 amino acids. The germline gives CDR1 MNHEY, CDR2 SVGAGI. V was trimmed by 9 bases and J by 1 base, leaving 16 bases between them. Here the CDR3 DNA reads TGTGCCAGTTACCCGGGACTCCCGTCCTACGAGCAGTACTTC. Its protein is CASYPGLPSYEQYF.

Points on this clone: Different DNA sequences within this sample yield the same CDR3. The genes are TRBV2 and TRBJ1-5; D perhaps matches TRBD1 (5 bases). CDR3 length: 15 residues. The germline V and J ends were trimmed by 2 bases and 0 bases, with 8 bases remaining between them. From germline, CDR1 is SNHLY and CDR2 FYNNEI. DNA of the CDR3: TGTGCCAGCAGTGAAACAGGATATAGCAATCAGCCCCAGCATTTT. Translating it yields CASSETGYSNQPQHF.

The CDR3 nucleotides read TGTGCCAGCTCACAACAACCCGGGACAGGGACCTACAATGAGCAGTTCTTC. Translating gives CASSQQPGTGTYNEQFF. This rearrangement joins TRBV18 to TRBJ2-1; 9 bases map to TRBD1. Germline-derived CDR1 and CDR2 are KGHSH and LQKENI. The CDR3 is 17 amino acids. The J segment lost 2 bases and the V segment lost 4 bases, leaving 9 bases of the junction unmatched. Full variable domain (rest looked up from reference TRBV18 and TRBJ2-1): NAGVMQNPRHLVRRRGQEARLRCSPMKGHSHVYWYRQLPEEGLKFMVYLQKENIIDESGMPKERFSAEFPKEGPSILRIQQVVRGDSAAYFCASSQQPGTGTYNEQFFGPGTRLTVL.

V is TRBV28 and J is TRBJ2-6, with D unclear. Looked up from germline, CDR1 is MDHEN and CDR2 is SYDVKM. Trimming pared 5 bases from V and 0 bases from J, leaving 8 bases between. The CDR3 has 15 residues. The CDR3, as DNA: TGTGCCAGCAGTATCCTAAGCTCTGGGGCCAACGTCCTGACTTTC. It specifies CASSILSSGANVLTF.

This chain links TRBV19 with TRBJ1-5, with 8 bases that match TRBD1. Germline V gene data show CDR1 as LNHDA and CDR2 as SQIVND (reference sequence). The CDR3 totals 16 residues. J gave up 4 bases and V 5 bases, and 10 bases lay outside the gene matches. CDR3 in amino acids: CASSDRDRSPNQPQHF. The CDR3 DNA is TGTGCCAGTAGTGACCGGGACAGGTCACCTAATCAGCCCCAGCATTTT.